The table lists the clone carrying this TCR beta chain with a few counts. Its antigen is undetermined. Included in the TCR beta cDNA libraries were unique molecular identifiers. T cells numbering 1 to 10 million yielded cDNA molecules that totaled about 500,000. Each CDR3 protein gets one entry after TCRdb re-called the PCR reads with MiXCR. Among roughly 870,000 distinct CDR3 sequences listed, approximately 53% were seen once. The ends lost 7 bases at V and 1 base at J; junction bases unmatched: 7. CDR1 and CDR2 (germline): MNHEY, SMNVEV (reference sequence). The CDR3 is made up of 15 amino acids. The data derive from a study of post-analysis software for immune sequencing data. As for the study in general: Courses of disease covered relapsing-remitting, secondary progressive and progressive-relapsing multiple sclerosis. Study-level findings and limits: When compared against controls, multiple sclerosis patients showed significantly lower normalized Chao1 diversity. Compared with controls, patients had more of 4 or 5 TRBV segments, including TRBV5-6, TRBV5-1 and TRBV20-1. Under the F measure, samples that were prepared in one batch clustered strongly together.

The chain employs TRBV27 and TRBJ2-7; 10 nucleotides match TRBD2. Sequencing was done on a sample of blood. The TCR was taken from a girl between 5 and 17 years old with multiple sclerosis. CDR3 sequence reads: CASKHPSGSSYEQYF. For the CDR3, the DNA is TGTGCCAGCAAACACCCTAGCGGGAGTTCCTACGAGCAGTACTTC.